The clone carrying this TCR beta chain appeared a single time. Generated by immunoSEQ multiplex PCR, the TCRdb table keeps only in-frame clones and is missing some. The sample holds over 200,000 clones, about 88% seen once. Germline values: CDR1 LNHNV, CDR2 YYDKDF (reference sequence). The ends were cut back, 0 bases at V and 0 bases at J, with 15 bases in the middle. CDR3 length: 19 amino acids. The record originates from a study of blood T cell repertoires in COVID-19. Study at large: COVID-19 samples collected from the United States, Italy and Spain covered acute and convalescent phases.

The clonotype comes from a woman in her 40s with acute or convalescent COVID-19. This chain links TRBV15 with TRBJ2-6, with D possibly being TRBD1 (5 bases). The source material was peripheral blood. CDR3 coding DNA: TGTGCCACCAGCAGAGAAGGTTTCTTCGACAGCTCTGGGGCCAACGTCCTGACTTTC. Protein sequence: CATSREGFFDSSGANVLTF. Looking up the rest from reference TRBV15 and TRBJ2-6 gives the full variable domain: DAMVIQNPRYQVTQFGKPVTLSCSQTLNHNVMYWYQQKSSQAPKLLFHYYDKDFNNEADTPDNFQSRRPNTSFCFLDIRSPGLGDTAMYLCATSREGFFDSSGANVLTFGAGSRLTVL.